This record covers a single TCR beta chain. This specimen comes from a study of blood T cell repertoires in COVID-19. Study context: The samples span acute and convalescent COVID-19 from the United States, Italy and Spain. Sample material is recorded as cDNA or gDNA derived from T cells, B-cell-depleted T cells, or PBMCs.

In the study's own analysis: Amplification of reference gene primers was used by the study to estimate nucleated cell counts. Clones were read by immunoSEQ multiplex PCR, and TCRdb kept only the in-frame ones, dropping some. From that table come the V and J calls and clone size; the DNA was used to work out D and trimming. Of about 53,000 clones in the sample, about 76% were seen once. The V gene end was trimmed by 4 bases and the J gene end by 4 bases; junction bases not matched to a gene: 6. The CDR3 totals 14 residues. Germline CDR1 reads SGHRS; CDR2 reads YFSETQ. V usage is TRBV5-1 and J usage is TRBJ2-7, with TRBD2 identical over 9 bases. This receptor was identified in a man between 65 and 79 years old with active or convalescent COVID-19. The specimen sequenced was peripheral blood. The CDR3 DNA is TGCGCCAGCAGCGACCGACTAGCGGCTTACGAGCAGTACTTC. Residues: CASSDRLAAYEQYF.